Following are 21 T cell receptor beta chains from one sample sequenced in a study of cytomegalovirus exposure and HLA in healthy donors (TCRdb year 2017). Libraries were constructed by the immunoSEQ multiplex PCR assay. For the multiplex PCR, a mixture combining 60 forward primers for TCR Vbeta segments and 13 reverse primers for TCR Jbeta segments was used. TCRdb mirrors the immuneACCESS table, restricted to in-frame sequences. Some clones are absent from its copies; in checked studies, under half trace to an unresolved V gene, and the reason for the others is unknown. The table for this sample records approximately 140,000 clones. The top ten clonotypes cover around 1.6% of the sample. Sequenced sample: PBMCs. The receptors come from a woman between 50 and 59 years old in good health and CMV-seronegative.

The chain couples TRBV4-2 to TRBJ2-1, with 7 bases that match TRBD2. The ends lost 4 bases at V and 1 base at J; junction bases unmatched: 7. CDR3 length: 16 residues. CDR1 and CDR2 (germline): LGHNA, YNFKEQ. CDR3 nucleotide sequence: TGTGCCAGCAGCCCTTTAGTGGGAGGGTCCTACAATGAGCAGTTCTTC. It yields the protein CASSPLVGGSYNEQFF.

The chain has TRBV9 and TRBJ2-3; 8 nucleotides match TRBD2. With V trimmed by 4 bases and J by 0 bases, 10 bases remained unmatched. The CDR3 sequence is 17 residues long. Germline V CDR1 and CDR2: SGDLS, YYNGEE. The CDR3 loop reads CASSTTVLAGSTDTQYF. CDR3 DNA sequence: TGTGCCAGCAGCACTACCGTTCTAGCGGGTAGCACAGATACGCAGTATTTT.

Regarding this clone: The identical CDR3 is also encoded by other nucleotide sequences in the sample. The chain is built from TRBV5-4 and TRBJ2-2, with D perhaps matching TRBD2 (5 bases). CDR1 and CDR2 (germline): SGHNT, YYREEE (reference sequence). There are 14 residues in the CDR3. Deletions cut 2 bases from V and 3 bases from J, with 8 bases between. CDR3 DNA: TGTGCCAGCAGCTTAACGGGGTACACCGGGGAGCTGTTTTTT. Amino acids: CASSLTGYTGELFF.

The V call is TRBV6-1, the J call TRBJ2-7; no firm D call. The CDR3 is made up of 11 amino acids. Looked up from germline, CDR1 is MNHNS and CDR2 is SASEGT. Trimming removed 5 bases from V and 4 bases from J, with 6 bases in between. CDR3 in amino acids: CASSLRYEQYF. CDR3 coding DNA: TGTGCCAGCAGTTTACGGTACGAGCAGTACTTC.

The chain carries TRBV7-9 and TRBJ2-7; 7 nucleotides align to TRBD1. The CDR3 has 13 residues. Trimming cost V 5 bases and J 3 bases; bases outside gene matches: 4. Germline V gene sequence: CDR1 SEHNR, CDR2 FQNEAQ (reference sequence). The CDR3 sequence: CASSQQGIYEQYF. CDR3 DNA sequence: TGTGCCAGCAGCCAACAGGGGATCTACGAGCAGTACTTC.

The CDR3 loop is CASTFGTGESPLHF. CDR3 coding DNA: TGTGCCAGCACCTTCGGGACAGGGGAATCACCCCTCCACTTT. The genes are TRBV6-1 and TRBJ1-6, with 10 positions matching TRBD1. V lost 7 bases, J lost 10 bases, and 7 bases stayed unmatched. This CDR3 has 14 amino acids. Germline V gene data show CDR1 as MNHNS and CDR2 as SASEGT.

This chain's CDR3 is CASSGAGHEQFF. DNA of the CDR3: TGTGCCAGCAGTGGGGCCGGGCATGAGCAGTTCTTC. V is TRBV28 and J is TRBJ2-1, with D perhaps TRBD1 (5 bases). The V end lost 5 bases, the J end lost 8 bases, and 10 bases lay between the germline ends. The CDR3 consists of 12 residues. Germline V CDR1 and CDR2: MDHEN, SYDVKM.

V gene TRBV5-6 combines with J gene TRBJ2-4; 9 bases agree with TRBD1. This CDR3 contains 16 residues. Germline V CDR1 and CDR2: SGHDT, YYEEEE. V dropped 4 bases and J dropped 0; count of bases not matched to a gene: 5. The CDR3 nucleotides read TGTGCCAGCAGCGAGGGACAGGGCTCAGCCAAAAACATTCAGTACTTC. Translated: CASSEGQGSAKNIQYF.

To note about this clone: The same CDR3 also results from other DNA sequences found in this sample. V usage is TRBV5-1 and J usage is TRBJ1-1; D is unclear. Per germline, CDR1 SGHRS and CDR2 YFSETQ. V was pared by 1 base and J by 3 bases, with 10 bases between. The CDR3 extends over 14 amino acids. The CDR3 DNA sequence: TGCGCCAGCAGCTTGATGTCAGGTGACACTGAAGCTTTCTTT. Translating it yields CASSLMSGDTEAFF.

The J gene is TRBJ2-2, the V gene TRBV4-2; D is unresolved. The V end was cut by 0 bases, the J end by 0 bases, with 5 bases between. The CDR3 loop spans 15 amino acids. Germline lookup yields CDR1 LGHNA and CDR2 YNFKEQ. CDR3 sequence: CASSQDWPNTGELFF. CDR3 nucleotide sequence: TGTGCCAGCAGCCAAGATTGGCCGAACACCGGGGAGCTGTTTTTT.

The chain combines TRBV6-1 with TRBJ1-2, with D hard to call. The germline CDR1 and CDR2 sequences are MNHNS and SASEGT. V lost 7 bases and J 1 base, leaving 10 bases between the germline ends. The CDR3 contains 13 residues. CDR3 nucleotide sequence: TGTGCCAGCAACGACGGACTTAACTATGGCTACACCTTC. Its protein product is CASNDGLNYGYTF.

The gene calls are TRBV30 and TRBJ2-7, with D possibly being TRBD1 (6 bases). This CDR3 is 14 amino acids long. V gave up 1 base and J gave up 5 bases, with 15 bases separating them. The germline CDR1 and CDR2 sequences are GTSNPN and SVGIG (reference sequence). The CDR3 here is CAWSEGDMRDEQYF. In DNA form, the CDR3 reads TGTGCCTGGAGTGAAGGGGACATGAGGGACGAGCAGTACTTC.

This sequence joins TRBV6-5 and TRBJ1-6, with D possibly TRBD1 on 5 matching bases. Germline assignment: CDR1 MNHEY and CDR2 SVGAGI. V lost 1 base and J lost 10, with 14 bases in between. This CDR3 is 15 amino acids long. CDR3 region: CASSYYQAGPSPLHF. In nucleotides, the CDR3 is TGTGCCAGCAGTTACTATCAGGCAGGGCCATCACCCCTCCACTTT.

The rearrangement uses TRBV27 and TRBJ2-7, with D unresolved. The CDR3 spans 16 residues. V was clipped by 0 bases and J by 1 base, with 13 bases between them. The germline gives CDR1 MNHEY, CDR2 SMNVEV (reference sequence). The CDR3 region has the DNA TGTGCCAGCAGTTTATCCCCCTCTTCCCCTTCCTACGAGCAGTACTTC. This codes for CASSLSPSSPSYEQYF.

V usage is TRBV19 and J usage is TRBJ2-7, with TRBD1 matching 9 bases. This CDR3 is built from 15 residues. The germline V gene has CDR1 LNHDA and CDR2 SQIVND (reference sequence). The V and J ends lost 7 bases and 2 bases, in that order; junction bases with no gene match: 9. The CDR3 DNA reads as TGTGCCAGTATCCCCCACGGACAGGGGACCTACGAGCAGTACTTC. It encodes CASIPHGQGTYEQYF. The full variable domain, rest sourced from reference TRBV19 and TRBJ2-7, is DGGITQSPKYLFRKEGQNVTLSCEQNLNHDAMYWYRQDPGQGLRLIYYSQIVNDFQKGDIAEGYSVSREKKESFPLTVTSAQKNPTAFYLCASIPHGQGTYEQYFGPGTRLTVT.

The chain has TRBV14 and TRBJ2-5; 11 bases fit TRBD2. Germline loops: CDR1 SGHDN, CDR2 FVKESK. This CDR3 is built from 16 residues. V was clipped by 6 bases and J by 0 bases; unmatched bases: 6. The CDR3, as DNA: TGTGCCAGCAGTATAACTAGCGGGGGAAACCAAGAGACCCAGTACTTC. Translated, it gives CASSITSGGNQETQYF.

Here the CDR3 reads CASSRNPQGGEDEQYF. The CDR3 bases are TGTGCCAGCTCCCGAAACCCTCAGGGAGGTGAGGACGAGCAGTACTTC. This chain uses TRBV18 with TRBJ2-7, with D maybe TRBD2 (6 bases). The CDR3 loop spans 16 amino acids. CDR1 is KGHSH, CDR2 LQKENI, per germline. Trimming took 6 bases from V and 5 from J, leaving 23 bases between them.

The chain carries TRBV5-4 and TRBJ2-3; 9 bases agree with TRBD2. V was clipped by 5 bases and J by 2 bases; unmatched bases: 6. Germline-derived CDR1 and CDR2 are SGHNT and YYREEE (reference sequence). The CDR3 spans 15 residues. This CDR3 reads CASRPGGRATDTQYF. DNA of the CDR3: TGTGCCAGCAGGCCGGGCGGGAGGGCCACAGATACGCAGTATTTT. The full variable domain, with the rest looked up from reference TRBV5-4 and TRBJ2-3, is ETGVTQSPTHLIKTRGQQVTLRCSSQSGHNTVSWYQQALGQGPQFIFQYYREEENGRGNFPPRFSGLQFPNYSSELNVNALELDDSALYLCASRPGGRATDTQYFGPGTRLTVL.

CDR3: CASSLRGGNYEQYF. The DNA for the CDR3 is TGTGCCAGCAGCTTGCGGGGGGGGAATTACGAGCAGTACTTC. The V call is TRBV5-6, the J call TRBJ2-7; 8 bases match TRBD2. The CDR3 contains 14 residues. Germline assignment: CDR1 SGHDT and CDR2 YYEEEE. Trimming cost V 1 base and J 4 bases; bases outside gene matches: 4. Based on the CDR3 plus reference TRBV5-6 and TRBJ2-7, the full variable domain is DAGVTQSPTHLIKTRGQQVTLRCSPKSGHDTVSWYQQALGQGPQFIFQYYEEEERQRGNFPDRFSGHQFPNYSSELNVNALLLGDSALYLCASSLRGGNYEQYFGPGTRLTVT.

The genes are TRBV7-2 and TRBJ2-7, with a possible D match to TRBD1 (6 bases). The V and J ends lost 5 bases and 8 bases respectively, with 22 bases between them. Germline-derived CDR1 and CDR2 are SGHTA and FQGNSA. The CDR3 consists of 15 residues. This CDR3 reads CASSPQGSIGGKQYF. As DNA, the CDR3 is TGTGCCAGCAGCCCCCAGGGGTCGATAGGGGGAAAGCAGTACTTC. Full variable domain (outside the CDR3, taken from reference TRBV7-2 and TRBJ2-7): GAGVSQSPSNKVTEKGKDVELRCDPISGHTALYWYRQSLGQGLEFLIYFQGNSAPDKSGLPSDRFSAERTGGSVSTLTIQRTQQEDSAVYLCASSPQGSIGGKQYFGPGTRLTVT.

CDR3 coding DNA: TGTGCCAGCACCAACAGTGAATCCTATAATTCACCCCTCCACTTT. Residues: CASTNSESYNSPLHF. The gene calls are TRBV6-6 and TRBJ1-6; D is unclear. The CDR3 extends over 15 amino acids. Germline loops: CDR1 MNHNY, CDR2 SVGAGI (reference sequence). V lost 7 bases and J lost 1, with 11 bases in between.